This paragraph reports one T cell receptor (beta chain). The antigen remains unidentified. This sample was included in a study of healthy donors' naive CD4 and CD8 T cells. Across the study: A new alpha primer set targeted every functional IMGT alpha variant. Whole-study findings and limits: Negatively charged CDR3s marked CD8+ lineage; positively charged CDR3s marked CD4+ lineage.

TCR libraries were built from about 520 ng of total RNA by linear amplification. Authors' processing steps: A handful of healthy donors contributed about 80,000 sequenced TCR alpha transcripts. One entry per CDR3 protein, called by TCRdb with MiXCR from the reads. The V and J calls were not made by the authors but by TCRdb's processing. The table shows 180,000 or so distinct CDR3 sequences, with around 74% occurring only once. This sequence originates from a pool of human donors in good health; the sample pools cells from several healthy donors. The sequencing input was naive CD4+ and CD8+ T cells sorted from blood, pooled from several donors.

CDR3 in amino acids: CATSDTDGNYGYTF. The CDR3 DNA follows: TGTGCCACCAGTGATACCGACGGTAACTATGGCTACACCTTC. The rearrangement uses TRBV24-1 and TRBJ1-2; D call uncertain. Trimming stripped 3 bases from V and 1 base from J, with 8 bases between. CDR1 is KGHDR and CDR2 is SFDVKD in the germline V gene. The CDR3 loop spans 14 amino acids.